These 21 T cell receptor beta chains share one sample of origin, sequenced in a study of blood T cells in healthy people across ages. A second PCR, run for roughly 7 to 12 cycles, used a sample-barcoded 5' primer plus a J-beta primer mix. TCRdb reanalysed the 5' RACE reads using MiXCR and keeps one entry per CDR3 protein. The sample gives roughly 560,000 distinct CDR3 sequences, approximately 25% of which show up once; approximately 10% is in the top ten. This sample was also put to use in a study of T cells of mothers and their children.

The sequenced sample consisted of blood. The receptors stem from a boy younger than 18 in good health.

The chain carries TRBV19 and TRBJ1-6; 9 bases fit TRBD1. V gave up 1 base and J gave up 5 bases; unmatched junction bases: 6. CDR3 length equals 17 residues. Germline loops: CDR1 LNHDA, CDR2 SQIVND (reference sequence). The CDR3 reads CASSIVGWDRDNSPLHF. The DNA of the CDR3 is TGTGCCAGTAGTATAGTAGGCTGGGACAGGGATAATTCACCCCTCCACTTT.

This clonotype occurred a few times. V and J are TRBV29-1 and TRBJ2-3, with TRBD1 matching over 7 bases. Germline loops: CDR1 SQVTM, CDR2 ANQGSEA. J lost 3 bases, V lost 5 bases, and 2 bases had no gene match. The length of the CDR3 is 12 residues. In DNA, the CDR3 is TGCAGCGTTCCGACAGGGACAGATACGCAGTATTTT. This encodes CSVPTGTDTQYF.

V and J are TRBV28 and TRBJ1-6; D is undetermined. The V end was cut by 6 bases, the J end by 0 bases, with 24 bases between. Germline CDR1 and CDR2: MDHEN and SYDVKM. CDR3 length: 20 amino acids. This CDR3 is CASSRLRWSATGSYNSPLHF. The CDR3 DNA reads as TGTGCCAGCAGCCGCCTACGGTGGTCGGCGACTGGCTCCTATAATTCACCCCTCCACTTT. The full variable domain, rest sourced from reference TRBV28 and TRBJ1-6, is DVKVTQSSRYLVKRTGEKVFLECVQDMDHENMFWYRQDPGLGLRLIYFSYDVKMKEKGDIPEGYSVSREKKERFSLILESASTNQTSMYLCASSRLRWSATGSYNSPLHFGNGTRLTVT.

At least ten counts were recorded for this clonotype. The rearrangement joins TRBV29-1 to TRBJ2-3; D is perhaps TRBD2 (5 bases). The germline V gene has CDR1 SQVTM and CDR2 ANQGSEA. CDR3 size: 11 residues. Trimming removed 8 bases at V and 4 bases at J, with 10 bases between. CDR3 DNA: TGCAGCTTTGGACTCGCAGATACGCAGTATTTT. Residues: CSFGLADTQYF.

This clonotype was counted between two and nine times. The rearrangement joins TRBV2 to TRBJ1-4; D perhaps matches TRBD1 (5 bases). Germline V gene sequence: CDR1 SNHLY, CDR2 FYNNEI. CDR3 length: 18 amino acids. Trimming stripped 4 bases from V and 3 bases from J, with 21 bases between. CDR3 DNA sequence: TGTGCCAGCAGTGCACGCCGTTTTGTCGGGGGTGCTAATGAAAAACTGTTTTTT. It yields the protein CASSARRFVGGANEKLFF.

The sample holds a few counts of this clonotype. The chain combines TRBV20-1 with TRBJ2-1, with 7 nucleotides matching TRBD2. Germline assignment: CDR1 DFQATT and CDR2 SNEGSKA (reference sequence). This CDR3 contains 15 residues. The trim removed 1 base at V and 5 bases at J, leaving 8 bases unmatched. CDR3 sequence: CSARGYRREHNEQFF. The CDR3 DNA sequence: TGCAGTGCTAGAGGTTATCGGCGGGAGCACAATGAGCAGTTCTTC.

This clonotype was detected a few times. V is TRBV28 and J is TRBJ2-2; 10 nucleotides agree with TRBD1. With 4 bases clipped from V and 6 bases from J, the junction kept 5 bases outside the gene matches. The CDR3 runs 15 residues. The germline gives CDR1 MDHEN, CDR2 SYDVKM. The chain's CDR3 is CASSSGTGAPGELFF. DNA of the CDR3: TGTGCCAGCAGTTCCGGGACAGGGGCTCCCGGGGAGCTGTTTTTT.

In its sample, this clonotype was seen many times. The V gene is TRBV6-2 or TRBV6-3, the J gene TRBJ1-5, with 8 bases fitting TRBD1. The CDR3 consists of 14 residues. J gave up 6 bases and V 6 bases, and 7 bases lay outside the gene matches. Germline V CDR1 and CDR2: MNHEY, SVGEGT. The CDR3 nucleotides are TGTGCCAGCAGGAAGACAGGGGAGGGTCAGCCCCAGCATTTT. This translates into CASRKTGEGQPQHF.

A few counts support this clonotype. The gene calls are TRBV9 and TRBJ2-6; D unclear. In germline, CDR1 is SGDLS, CDR2 YYNGEE. This CDR3 spans 12 amino acids. Trimming took 7 bases from V and 3 from J, leaving 5 bases between them. The DNA of the CDR3 is TGTGCCAGCTTAGGTGGGGCCAACGTCCTGACTTTC. It encodes CASLGGANVLTF.

The chain recombines TRBV20-1 with TRBJ1-3; D possibly corresponds to TRBD1 (5 bases). The CDR3 is 14 amino acids. V gave up 6 bases and J gave up 0 bases, with 12 bases separating them. Per germline, CDR1 DFQATT and CDR2 SNEGSKA (reference sequence). DNA of the CDR3: TGCAGTGCGCCCTACAGGAGCTCTGGAAACACCATATATTTT. Its protein is CSAPYRSSGNTIYF.

This clonotype was seen a few times. The V and J genes are TRBV18 and TRBJ2-5; D possibly uses TRBD1 or TRBD2 (5 bases each). The CDR3 loop spans 15 amino acids. Germline V lookup: CDR1 KGHSH, CDR2 LQKENI. Trimming took 2 bases from V and 2 from J, leaving 12 bases between them. The CDR3 nucleotides read TGTGCCAGCTCACCAACCGCAGGGAGTCAAGAGACCCAGTACTTC. The encoded protein is CASSPTAGSQETQYF.

This clonotype was seen a handful of times. The chain employs TRBV11-2 and TRBJ2-4; 11 positions agree with TRBD2. CDR1 is SGHAT and CDR2 is FQNNGV in the germline V gene. The CDR3 extends over 16 amino acids. The ends lost 5 bases at V and 6 bases at J; junction bases unmatched: 9. The CDR3 sequence: CASSHVSGRGGNIQYF. DNA for the CDR3: TGTGCCAGCAGCCATGTTAGCGGGAGGGGGGGAAACATTCAGTACTTC. Full variable domain (remainder filled in from reference TRBV11-2 and TRBJ2-4): EAGVAQSPRYKIIEKRQSVAFWCNPISGHATLYWYQQILGQGPKLLIQFQNNGVVDDSQLPKDRFSAERLKGVDSTLKIQPAKLEDSAVYLCASSHVSGRGGNIQYFGAGTRLSVL.

This clonotype has just a few counts. The CDR3 sequence is CAISERSGGYNEQFF. The CDR3, as DNA: TGTGCCATCAGTGAACGGAGCGGGGGTTACAATGAGCAGTTCTTC. The chain has TRBV10-3 and TRBJ2-1, with 8 bases lining up with TRBD2. Trimming cost V 3 bases and J 4 bases; bases outside gene matches: 5. This CDR3 comprises 15 residues. CDR1 ENHRY and CDR2 SYGVKD come from the germline V gene.

Only a few counts were recorded for this clonotype. The chain links TRBV14 to TRBJ2-1; 9 bases align to TRBD2. V gave up 2 bases and J gave up 0 bases; unmatched junction bases: 14. The CDR3 loop spans 20 amino acids. The germline CDR1 and CDR2 sequences are SGHDN and FVKESK. In nucleotides, the CDR3 is TGTGCCAGCAGCCAATTACTTCTAGCGGGATACGTAAGCTCCTACAATGAGCAGTTCTTC. Translating it yields CASSQLLLAGYVSSYNEQFF.

The chain recombines TRBV7-8 with TRBJ2-1, with D possibly TRBD2 on 6 matching bases. The DNA matches TRBJ2-7 better at its end, which makes the J call doubtful. CDR3 length: 14 residues. Germline loops: CDR1 SGHVS, CDR2 FQNEAQ. CDR3 residues: CASSPPRGRDEQYF. The CDR3 DNA reads as TGTGCCAGCAGCCCTCCGCGGGGTAGGGACGAGCAGTACTTC.

The J gene is TRBJ2-5, the V gene TRBV7-9; the match to TRBD2 covers 9 bases. After removal of 5 bases from V and 11 bases from J, the junction contained 9 bases not matched to a gene. CDR1 is SEHNR, CDR2 FQNEAQ, per germline (reference sequence). This CDR3 is built from 13 residues. The DNA for the CDR3 is TGTGCCAGCAGCCCAGGACTAGCGAGGGAGCAGTACTTC. Encoded protein: CASSPGLAREQYF.

The chain combines TRBV6-5 with TRBJ1-4; 7 bases map to TRBD1. Per the germline V gene, CDR1 is MNHEY and CDR2 is SVGAGI. The V gene end was trimmed by 0 bases and the J gene end by 7 bases; junction bases not matched to a gene: 14. This CDR3 comprises 18 residues. For the CDR3, the DNA is TGTGCCAGCAGTTACTCGATTTTAGTAGGGGGCCAGGGTGAAAAACTGTTTTTT. Translated, it gives CASSYSILVGGQGEKLFF.

The chain couples TRBV20-1 to TRBJ1-1; D unclear. V was shortened by 2 bases and J by 2 bases, with 6 bases between the two germline ends. From germline, CDR1 is DFQATT and CDR2 SNEGSKA (reference sequence). The CDR3 length is 12 residues. The CDR3 region is CSARISNTEAFF. The CDR3 nucleotides read TGCAGTGCTAGAATCAGTAACACTGAAGCTTTCTTT.

The genes are TRBV25-1 and TRBJ2-5; a weak D match, TRBD2 (7 bases). Between the trimmed V and J ends, which lost 4 bases and 3 bases, there was a span of 15 bases. From germline, CDR1 is MGHDK and CDR2 SYGVNS. This CDR3 region has 15 residues. The CDR3 spells CASSVPGAGEETQYF. DNA for the CDR3: TGTGCCAGCAGTGTCCCGGGGGCGGGGGAAGAGACCCAGTACTTC. The complete variable domain, with remaining parts taken from reference TRBV25-1 and TRBJ2-5, reads EADIYQTPRYLVIGTGKKITLECSQTMGHDKMYWYQQDPGMELHLIHYSYGVNSTEKGDLSSESTVSRIRTEHFPLTLESARPSHTSQYLCASSVPGAGEETQYFGPGTRLLVL.

This clonotype has a count of ten or more. This chain joins TRBV6-5 and TRBJ1-2; a weak D match, TRBD1 (6 bases). Per germline, CDR1 MNHEY and CDR2 SVGAGI. The V end was cut by 6 bases, the J end by 8 bases, with 13 bases between. CDR3 length: 12 amino acids. CDR3 sequence (DNA): TGTGCCAGCAGCTCCACAGGGATCGGCTACACCTTC. Translating it yields CASSSTGIGYTF.

This clonotype was seen a few times. V usage is TRBV5-1 and J usage is TRBJ2-7; 7 positions match TRBD2. J lost 7 bases, V lost 4 bases, and 8 bases had no gene match. The CDR3 consists of 13 residues. CDR1 is SGHRS and CDR2 is YFSETQ in the germline V gene. The CDR3 nucleotides are TGCGCCAGCAGCGGCCAGCGGGAAGGGGAGCAGTACTTC. This encodes CASSGQREGEQYF.